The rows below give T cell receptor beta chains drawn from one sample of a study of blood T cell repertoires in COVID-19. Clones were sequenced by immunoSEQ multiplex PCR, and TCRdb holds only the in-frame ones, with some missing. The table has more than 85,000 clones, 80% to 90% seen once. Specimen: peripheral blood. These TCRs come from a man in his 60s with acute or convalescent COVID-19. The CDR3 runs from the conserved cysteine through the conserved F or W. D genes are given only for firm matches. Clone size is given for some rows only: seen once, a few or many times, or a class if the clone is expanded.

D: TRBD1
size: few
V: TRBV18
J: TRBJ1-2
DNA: TGTGCCAGCTCACCCCGCGAAGGGGGCGCTTATGGCTACACCTTC
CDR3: CASSPREGGAYGYTF

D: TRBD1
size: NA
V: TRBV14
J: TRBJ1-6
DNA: TGTGCCAGCAGCTACCTTCGAGGGGCACAGGGGGCGACTTCACCCCTCCACTTT
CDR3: CASSYLRGAQGATSPLHF

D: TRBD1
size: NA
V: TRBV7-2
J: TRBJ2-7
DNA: TGTGCCAGCAGCTCCACCGGGACAGGGCTTTACGAGCAGTACTTC
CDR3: CASSSTGTGLYEQYF

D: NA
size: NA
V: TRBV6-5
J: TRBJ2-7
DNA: TGTGCCAACAGCCCCCAGGTGGACTCCTACGAGCAGTACTTC
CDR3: CANSPQVDSYEQYF

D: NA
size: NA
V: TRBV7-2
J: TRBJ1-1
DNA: TGTGCCAGCAGCTTGGGGAGGAACACTGAAGCTTTCTTT
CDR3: CASSLGRNTEAFF

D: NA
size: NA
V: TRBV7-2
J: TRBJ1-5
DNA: TGTGCCAGCACCTTAGGGGGGGGAAATAGCAATCAGCCCCAGCATTTT
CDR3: CASTLGGGNSNQPQHF

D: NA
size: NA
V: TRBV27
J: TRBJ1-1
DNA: TGTGCCAGCAGTTTATGGAGGAACACTGAAGCTTTCTTT
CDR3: CASSLWRNTEAFF

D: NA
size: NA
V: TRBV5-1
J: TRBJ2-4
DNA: TGCGCCAGCAGCTTGGGGACACTAGCCAAAAACATTCAGTACTTC
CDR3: CASSLGTLAKNIQYF

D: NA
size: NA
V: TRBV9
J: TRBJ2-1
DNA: TGTGCCAGCAGCGTAGCCCCCCTAAATGAGCAGTTCTTC
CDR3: CASSVAPLNEQFF

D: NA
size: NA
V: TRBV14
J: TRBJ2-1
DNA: TGTGCCAGCAGCCAAGTCGTTGGCGGGTCCTACAATGAGCAGTTCTTC
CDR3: CASSQVVGGSYNEQFF

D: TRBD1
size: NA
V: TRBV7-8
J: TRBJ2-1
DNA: TGTGCCAGCAGCGCCGGGACAGGTATCAATGAGCAGTTCTTC
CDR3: CASSAGTGINEQFF

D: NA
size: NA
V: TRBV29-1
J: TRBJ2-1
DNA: TGCAGCGTTAGCGCAAGATACAATGAGCAGTTCTTC
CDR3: CSVSARYNEQFF

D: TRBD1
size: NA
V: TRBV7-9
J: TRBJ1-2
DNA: TGTGCCAGCAGCAAGGGACAGGCCGGATTCTATGGCTACACCTTC
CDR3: CASSKGQAGFYGYTF

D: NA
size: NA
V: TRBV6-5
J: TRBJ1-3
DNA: TGTGCCAGCAGTTACTCTAGGAGGGTCAGTGGAAACACCATATATTTT
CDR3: CASSYSRRVSGNTIYF

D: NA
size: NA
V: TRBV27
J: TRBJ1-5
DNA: TGTGCCAGCTCGACTTATAGCAATCAGCCCCAGCATTTT
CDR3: CASSTYSNQPQHF

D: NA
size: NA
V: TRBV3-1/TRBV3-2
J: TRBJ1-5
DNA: TGTGCCAGCAGCCAAGATCGAGTGCACCGGCCCCAGCATTTT
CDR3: CASSQDRVHRPQHF

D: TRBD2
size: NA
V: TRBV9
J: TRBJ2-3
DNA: TGTGCCAGCAGCTTAGCGGGGGGTCACACAGATACGCAGTATTTT
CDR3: CASSLAGGHTDTQYF

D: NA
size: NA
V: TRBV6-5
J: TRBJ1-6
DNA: TGTGCCAGCAGTTATTACTCCAATTCACCCCTCCACTTT
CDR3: CASSYYSNSPLHF

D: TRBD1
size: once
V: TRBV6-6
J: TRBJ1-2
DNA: TGTGCCAGCAGTTACTCACCCGGGACAGGGGGTGGCTACACCTTC
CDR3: CASSYSPGTGGGYTF

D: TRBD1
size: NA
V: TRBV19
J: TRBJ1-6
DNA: TGTGCCAGTATCCAGCAGGACAGGGGAAATAATTCACCCCTCCACTTT
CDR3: CASIQQDRGNNSPLHF

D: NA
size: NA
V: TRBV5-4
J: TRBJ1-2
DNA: TGTGCCAGCAGCTTGGCCGGTCCCAGGGGCTACTATGGCTACACCTTC
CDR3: CASSLAGPRGYYGYTF

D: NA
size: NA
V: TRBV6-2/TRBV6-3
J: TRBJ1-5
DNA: TGTGCCAGCAGTTACTCCCCTTTAGCGGCGTATCAGCCCCAGCATTTT
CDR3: CASSYSPLAAYQPQHF

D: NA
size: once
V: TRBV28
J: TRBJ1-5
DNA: TGTGCCAGCACCCTGTTAAAAGGACAAGTTAGCAATCAGCCCCAGCATTTT
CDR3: CASTLLKGQVSNQPQHF

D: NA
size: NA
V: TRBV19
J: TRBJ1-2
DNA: TGTGCCAGTACCATCACAGGGTATGGCTACACCTTC
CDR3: CASTITGYGYTF

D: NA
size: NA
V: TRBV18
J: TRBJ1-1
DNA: TGTGCCAGCTCGGCGGACAGCCGAACTGAAGCTTTCTTT
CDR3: CASSADSRTEAFF

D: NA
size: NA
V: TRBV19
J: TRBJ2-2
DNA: TGTGCCAGTAGTACTCTTCCGCGACAGGTCTCCACCGGGGAGCTGTTTTTT
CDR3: CASSTLPRQVSTGELFF

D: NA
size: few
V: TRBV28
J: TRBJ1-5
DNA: TGTGCCAGCAGTTGGAACAGGGAAAATCAGCCCCAGCATTTT
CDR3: CASSWNRENQPQHF

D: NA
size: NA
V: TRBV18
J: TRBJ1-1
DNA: TGTGCCAGCTCACCACAAGCGGGATGGGACACTGAAGCTTTCTTT
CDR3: CASSPQAGWDTEAFF

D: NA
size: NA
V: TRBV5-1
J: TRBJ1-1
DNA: TGCGCCAGCATGTTAGGTGTGGACAGCCCTGAAGCTTTCTTT
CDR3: CASMLGVDSPEAFF

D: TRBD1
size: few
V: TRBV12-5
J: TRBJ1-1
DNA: TGTGCTAGTGGTTTGGTCCAGACTTACCCAGGGGGCAAGACTGAAGCTTTCTTT
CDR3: CASGLVQTYPGGKTEAFF

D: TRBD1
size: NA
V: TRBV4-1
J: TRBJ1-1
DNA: TGCGCCAGCAGCCAACCGGGACAGGGGGCGTACACTGAAGCTTTCTTT
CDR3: CASSQPGQGAYTEAFF

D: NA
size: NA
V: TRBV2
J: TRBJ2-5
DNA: TGTGCCAGCAGTGTACAGGTCGTCCAGGAGACCCAGTACTTC
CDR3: CASSVQVVQETQYF

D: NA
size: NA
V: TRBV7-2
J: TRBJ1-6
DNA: TGTGCCAGCAGCTGGGGATCGGGGGTTAATTCACCCCTCCACTTT
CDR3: CASSWGSGVNSPLHF

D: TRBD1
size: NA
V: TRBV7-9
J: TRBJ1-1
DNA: TGTGCCAGCAGTCGACAGGGGAACACTGAAGCTTTCTTT
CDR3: CASSRQGNTEAFF

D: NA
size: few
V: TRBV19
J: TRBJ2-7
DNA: TGTGCCACCAGGGGTGACTCCTACGAGCAGTACTTC
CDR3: CATRGDSYEQYF

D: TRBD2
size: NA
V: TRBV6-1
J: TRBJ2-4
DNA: TGTGCCAGCAGTGAACTTTGGACTAGCGGGGGTGACTACACGACCAAAAAAAACATTCAGTACTTC
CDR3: CASSELWTSGGDYTTKKNIQYF

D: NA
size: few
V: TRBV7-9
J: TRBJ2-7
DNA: TGTGCCAGCAGCCTCCGGGACTCTTCCTACGAGCAGTACTTC
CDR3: CASSLRDSSYEQYF

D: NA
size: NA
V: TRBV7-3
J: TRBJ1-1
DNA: TGTGCCAGCAGCCTAGGAGGTATGAACACTGAAGCTTTCTTT
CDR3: CASSLGGMNTEAFF

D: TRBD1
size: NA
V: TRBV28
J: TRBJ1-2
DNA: TGTGCCAGCAGGCCGACAGGGGGGTATGGCTACACCTTC
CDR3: CASRPTGGYGYTF

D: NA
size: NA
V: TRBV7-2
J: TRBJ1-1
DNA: TGTGCCAGCACCTCCCCGGGGTGGAACACTGAAGCTTTCTTT
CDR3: CASTSPGWNTEAFF

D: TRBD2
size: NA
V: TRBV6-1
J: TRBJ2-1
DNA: TGTGCCAGCAGTGAAGCCCGAATTGGACTAGCGGCCTTCTACAATGAGCAGTTCTTC
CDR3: CASSEARIGLAAFYNEQFF

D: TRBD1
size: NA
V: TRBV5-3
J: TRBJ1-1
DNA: TGTGCCAGAAGCTTACCGGGACAGGGTTTTTCAGATCCCTTGTGCACTGAAGCTTTCTTT
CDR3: CARSLPGQGFSDPLCTEAFF

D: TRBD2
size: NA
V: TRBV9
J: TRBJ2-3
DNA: TGTGCCAGCAGCCCGCGACTAGCGGGGGCCTCAGATACGCAGTATTTT
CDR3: CASSPRLAGASDTQYF

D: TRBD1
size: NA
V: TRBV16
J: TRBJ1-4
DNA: TGTGCCAGCAGCCAATGGAGGAGGACAGGGGGCGATGAAAAACTGTTTTTT
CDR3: CASSQWRRTGGDEKLFF

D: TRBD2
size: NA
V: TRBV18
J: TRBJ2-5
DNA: TGTGCCAGCTCACCACTAGCGGGGGGCCAAGAGACCCAGTACTTC
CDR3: CASSPLAGGQETQYF

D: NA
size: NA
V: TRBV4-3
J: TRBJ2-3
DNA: TGCGCCAGCAGCCACGAAGCGCGGGACACAGATACGCAGTATTTT
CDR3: CASSHEARDTDTQYF

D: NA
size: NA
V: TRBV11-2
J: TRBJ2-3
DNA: TGTGCCAGCAGCGATCCGGGTACAGATACGCAGTATTTT
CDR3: CASSDPGTDTQYF